This T cell receptor beta chain was profiled in a study of OX40 agonist ivuxolimab in advanced cancers. Regarding the study in general: Ivuxolimab was an agonistic, fully human IgG2 monoclonal antibody directed against OX40 (CD134), a costimulatory receptor. Intravenous ivuxolimab was administered to patients every 2 weeks at six dose levels: 0.01, 0.1, 0.3, 1.5, 3 and 10 mg/kg. Among the 52 dose-escalation patients, roughly 20 had hepatocellular carcinoma, 15 or so melanoma, 9 renal cell carcinoma and 9 head and neck cancer. The dose-escalation cohort was around 84% male with a mean age of roughly 60 years, ranging from roughly 20 to 80. Patients were allowed to have had prior anti-PD-1, anti-PD-L1 or anti-CTLA-4 therapy, and 40% to 45% of the dose-escalation patients had previously received checkpoint inhibitors. Partial responses occurred in three dose-escalation patients: two with cutaneous melanoma and one with hepatocellular carcinoma. Peripheral TCRbeta sequencing was intended to test whether TCR sequence diversity was altered and clonal T-cell expansion was caused by ivuxolimab. The paper describes the monotherapy dose-escalation part (N ≈ 51 patients) of the phase I trial of ivuxolimab.

Patients with a history of autoimmune disease or receiving systemic immunosuppression were excluded from the trial. Peripheral blood for TCR sequencing was drawn from every dose cohort at baseline, at cycle 4 day 1 and at cycle 7 day 1. The samples were taken from a phase I, first-in-human, multicenter, open-label dose-escalation trial of ivuxolimab. The trial enrolled adults with locally advanced or metastatic head and neck squamous cell, hepatocellular, melanoma or renal cell carcinoma. Before TCR sequencing, CD4+ and CD8+ T cells were separately sorted from peripheral blood. Genomic DNA was isolated from the sorted cells so that the TCRbeta CDR3 region could be sequenced. TCRbeta CDR3 regions were sequenced using the immunoSEQ Assay. TCRdb provides this immuneACCESS table in a form limited to in-frame rearrangements. Some clones are lacking; in checked studies, under half of them reflect an unresolved V gene, and why the rest are absent is not known. The sample includes about 23,000 clones, with roughly 84% observed a single time. Of the sample, approximately 15% is held by the ten largest clones.

The CDR3 sequence holds 15 residues, the cysteine and phenylalanine included. Only the CDR3 DNA is retained, 45 bases long and in frame from the first base. The junction shows trimming of 3 bases on V and 5 bases on J, and the gene matches do not reach 2 bases of it. CDR1 and CDR2 were assigned from the germline V gene (reference sequence) as MNHEY and SMNVEV. Details on this clone: The specificity of this receptor is unknown. No much larger clone is present one base from it, and per-base qualities are unavailable.

The full study reports these points: In the 0.1-3.0 mg/kg groups, partial responders had among the lowest normalized peripheral clonal expansion, particularly in CD8+ T cells. After ivuxolimab, CD8+ T cells had more expanded clones than CD4+ T cells on average. Low levels of normalized T-cell clonal expansion were also seen in some nonresponding patients. The antigen specificity of the clonally expanded peripheral T cells was not determined. Clonal expansion of both CD4+ and CD8+ blood T cells was observed from baseline to week 6 at doses 0.1 to 3.0 mg/kg.

The receptor chain draws on TRBV27 and TRBJ2-5; 14 middle bases align to TRBD2. The sample was CD4+ or CD8+ T cells sorted from blood, taken in a trial of the OX40 agonist ivuxolimab. The TCR originated in an adult with an advanced solid tumor such as melanoma, head and neck, liver or kidney cancer. This receptor has the CDR3 CASSLTSGGGETQYF. In nucleotide form, the sequence is TGTGCCAGCAGTTTGACTAGCGGGGGGGGCGAGACCCAGTACTTC.